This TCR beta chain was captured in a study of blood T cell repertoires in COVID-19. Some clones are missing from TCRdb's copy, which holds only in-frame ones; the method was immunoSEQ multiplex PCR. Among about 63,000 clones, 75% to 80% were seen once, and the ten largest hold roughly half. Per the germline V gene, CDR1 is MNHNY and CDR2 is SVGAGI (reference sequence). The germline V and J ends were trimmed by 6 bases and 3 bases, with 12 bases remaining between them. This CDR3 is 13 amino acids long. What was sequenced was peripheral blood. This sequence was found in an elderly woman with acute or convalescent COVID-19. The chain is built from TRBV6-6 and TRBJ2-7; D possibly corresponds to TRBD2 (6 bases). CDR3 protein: CASSAPGDYEQYF. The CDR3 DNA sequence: TGTGCCAGCAGCGCCCCGGGGGACTACGAGCAGTACTTC.